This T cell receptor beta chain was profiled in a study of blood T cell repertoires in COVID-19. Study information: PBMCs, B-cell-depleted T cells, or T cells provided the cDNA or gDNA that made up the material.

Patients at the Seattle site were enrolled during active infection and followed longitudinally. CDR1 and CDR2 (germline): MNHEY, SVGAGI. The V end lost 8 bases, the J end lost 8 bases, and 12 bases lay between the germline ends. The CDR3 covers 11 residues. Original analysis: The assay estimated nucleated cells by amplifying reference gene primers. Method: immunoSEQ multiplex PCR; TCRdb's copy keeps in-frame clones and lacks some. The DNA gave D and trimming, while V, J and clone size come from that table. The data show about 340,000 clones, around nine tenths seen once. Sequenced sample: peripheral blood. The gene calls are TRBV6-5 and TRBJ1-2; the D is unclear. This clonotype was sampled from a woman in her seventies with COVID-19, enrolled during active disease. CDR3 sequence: CASRTLRGYTF. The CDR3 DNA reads TGTGCCAGCCGTACGTTGAGGGGCTACACCTTC.